These 5 T cell receptor beta chains share one sample of origin, sequenced in a study of beta chain features in type 1 diabetes. Study-wide points: Moderate but significant shortening of TCRB CDR3s was recorded in all four CD4+ subsets from Type 1 diabetes patients.

These receptors' targets are unknown. What was sequenced were expressed TCRB transcripts, since all of the isolated RNA had been reverse transcribed. Data came from immunoSEQ multiplex PCR; TCRdb stores just in-frame clones and leaves some out. Of 600,000 to 700,000 clones in the sample, over 10% are singletons; the top ten hold about 0.02%. The sequenced material came from naive CD4+ T cells from blood. These receptors were obtained from a young man with type 1 diabetes.

In its sample, this clone was seen a few times. The chain links TRBV15 to TRBJ1-1; 7 nucleotides agree with TRBD1. This CDR3 has 13 residues. V lost 4 bases and J lost 7; bases outside the gene matches: 6. Germline V gives CDR1 LNHNV, CDR2 YYDKDF (reference sequence). DNA for the CDR3: TGTGCCACCAGCAAGGAGGGGGCAGGTGAAGCTTTCTTT. This codes for CATSKEGAGEAFF.

The rearrangement joins TRBV15 to TRBJ2-1, with D perhaps being TRBD1 or TRBD2 (5 bases each). V was cut by 10 bases and J by 2 bases, with 6 bases left in between. The CDR3 runs to 11 residues. CDR1 is LNHNV, CDR2 YYDKDF, per germline (reference sequence). The CDR3 DNA is TGTGCCAGGGGGACCTACAATGAGCAGTTCTTC. It is translated as CARGTYNEQFF. Combining the CDR3 with reference TRBV15 and TRBJ2-1 gives the whole variable domain DAMVIQNPRYQVTQFGKPVTLSCSQTLNHNVMYWYQQKSSQAPKLLFHYYDKDFNNEADTPDNFQSRRPNTSFCFLDIRSPGLGDTAMYLCARGTYNEQFFGPGTRLTVL.

The genes are TRBV21-1 and TRBJ1-2. TRBV21-1 is deemed a pseudogene. This CDR3 contains 16 residues. CDR3 protein: CASSKGSPGLCYGYTF. CDR3 in DNA: TGTGCCAGCAGCAAAGGGTCACCGGGACTGTGTTATGGCTACACCTTC.

Details on this clone: The same CDR3 is also encoded by other DNA sequences in this sample. The rearrangement uses TRBV5-1 and TRBJ1-2; D ambiguous. CDR1 is SGHRS and CDR2 is YFSETQ in the germline V gene. The CDR3 contains 14 residues. V shed 1 base and J shed 3 bases, with 10 bases lying between them. The DNA for the CDR3 is TGCGCCAGCAGCTTGACTGGTTCTGACTATGGCTACACCTTC. Protein sequence: CASSLTGSDYGYTF.

The CDR3 here is CASSPEASGGAGDTQYF. Here the CDR3 DNA reads TGTGCCAGCAGCCCGGAGGCTAGCGGGGGGGCTGGAGATACGCAGTATTTT. V is TRBV5-6 and J is TRBJ2-3; TRBD2 aligns across 12 bases. The CDR3 runs to 17 residues. CDR1 SGHDT and CDR2 YYEEEE come from the germline V gene. V lost 4 bases and J lost 5; bases outside the gene matches: 11.